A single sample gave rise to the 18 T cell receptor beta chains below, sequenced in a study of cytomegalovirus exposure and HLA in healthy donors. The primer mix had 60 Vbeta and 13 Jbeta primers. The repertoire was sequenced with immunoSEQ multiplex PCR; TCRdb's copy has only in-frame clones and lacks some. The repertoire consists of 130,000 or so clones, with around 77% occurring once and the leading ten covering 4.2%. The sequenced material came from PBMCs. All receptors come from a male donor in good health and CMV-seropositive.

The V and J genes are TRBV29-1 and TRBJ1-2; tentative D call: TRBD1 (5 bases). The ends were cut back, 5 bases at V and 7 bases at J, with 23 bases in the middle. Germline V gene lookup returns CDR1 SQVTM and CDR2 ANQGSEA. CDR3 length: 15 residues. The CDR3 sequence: CSVFGGIGLRGGYTF. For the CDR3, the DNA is TGCAGCGTTTTCGGCGGTATTGGTCTAAGGGGTGGCTACACCTTC.

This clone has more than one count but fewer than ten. The CDR3 region is CATSSPGGVGGYTF. DNA for the CDR3: TGTGCCACCAGCAGCCCTGGAGGGGTCGGAGGCTACACCTTC. The rearrangement joins TRBV15 to TRBJ1-2; D is perhaps TRBD1 (5 bases). The CDR3 has 14 residues. Germline CDR1 LNHNV, CDR2 YYDKDF (reference sequence). Trimming left V 3 bases short and J 8 bases short, with 16 bases between.

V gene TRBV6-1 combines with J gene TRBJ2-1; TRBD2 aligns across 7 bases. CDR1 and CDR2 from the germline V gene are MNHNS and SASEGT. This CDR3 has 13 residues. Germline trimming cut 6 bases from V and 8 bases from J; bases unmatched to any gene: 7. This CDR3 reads CASRETSKDEQFF. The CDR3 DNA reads TGTGCCAGCAGGGAGACTAGCAAGGATGAGCAGTTCTTC.

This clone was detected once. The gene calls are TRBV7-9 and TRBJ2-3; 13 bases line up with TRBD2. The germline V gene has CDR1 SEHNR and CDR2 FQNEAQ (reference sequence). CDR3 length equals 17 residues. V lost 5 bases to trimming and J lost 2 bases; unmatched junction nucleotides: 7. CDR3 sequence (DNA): TGTGCCAGCAGCGACGGGACTAGCGGGACGTACACAGATACGCAGTATTTT. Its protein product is CASSDGTSGTYTDTQYF.

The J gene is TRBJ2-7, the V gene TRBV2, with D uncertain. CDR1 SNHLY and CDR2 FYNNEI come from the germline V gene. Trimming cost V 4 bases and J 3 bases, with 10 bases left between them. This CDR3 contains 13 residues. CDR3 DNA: TGTGCCAGCAGTGCCATTAGAGACTACGAGCAGTACTTC. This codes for CASSAIRDYEQYF.

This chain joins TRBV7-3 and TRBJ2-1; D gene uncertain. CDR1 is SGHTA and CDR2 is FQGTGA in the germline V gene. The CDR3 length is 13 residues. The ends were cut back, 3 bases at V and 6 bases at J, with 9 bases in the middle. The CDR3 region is CASSFSPGNEQFF. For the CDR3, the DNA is TGTGCCAGCAGCTTTAGTCCCGGCAATGAGCAGTTCTTC.

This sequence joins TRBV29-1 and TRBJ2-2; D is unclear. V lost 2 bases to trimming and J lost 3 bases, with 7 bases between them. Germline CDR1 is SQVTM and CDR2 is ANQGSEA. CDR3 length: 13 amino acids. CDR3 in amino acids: CSVEKPHTGELFF. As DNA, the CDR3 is TGCAGCGTTGAAAAGCCCCACACCGGGGAGCTGTTTTTT.

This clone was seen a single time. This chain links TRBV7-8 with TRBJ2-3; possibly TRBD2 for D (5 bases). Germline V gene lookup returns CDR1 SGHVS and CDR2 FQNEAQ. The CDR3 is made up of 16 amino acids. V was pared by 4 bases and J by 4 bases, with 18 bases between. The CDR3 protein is CASSSGGPKRADTQYF. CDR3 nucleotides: TGTGCCAGCAGCTCGGGCGGGCCTAAGAGGGCAGATACGCAGTATTTT.

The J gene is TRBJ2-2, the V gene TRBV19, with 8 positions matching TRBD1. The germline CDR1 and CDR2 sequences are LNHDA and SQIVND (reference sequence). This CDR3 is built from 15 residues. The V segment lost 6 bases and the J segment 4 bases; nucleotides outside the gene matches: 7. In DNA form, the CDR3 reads TGTGCCAGTAGCCCTAGACAGGGGACCACCGGGGAGCTGTTTTTT. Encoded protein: CASSPRQGTTGELFF.

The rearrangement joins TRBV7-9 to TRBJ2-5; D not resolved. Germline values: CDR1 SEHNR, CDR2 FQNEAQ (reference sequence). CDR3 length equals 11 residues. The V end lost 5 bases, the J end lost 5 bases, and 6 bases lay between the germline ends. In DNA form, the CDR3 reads TGTGCCAGCAGCGGGCTTGAGACCCAGTACTTC. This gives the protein CASSGLETQYF. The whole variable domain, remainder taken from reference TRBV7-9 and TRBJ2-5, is DTGVSQNPRHKITKRGQNVTFRCDPISEHNRLYWYRQTLGQGPEFLTYFQNEAQLEKSRLLSDRFSAERPKGSFSTLEIQRTEQGDSAMYLCASSGLETQYFGPGTRLLVL.

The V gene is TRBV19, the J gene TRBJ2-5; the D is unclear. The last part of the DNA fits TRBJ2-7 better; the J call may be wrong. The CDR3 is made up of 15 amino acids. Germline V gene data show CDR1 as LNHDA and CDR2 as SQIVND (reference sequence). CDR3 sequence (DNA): TGTGCCAGTAGTATAGACACCGTAGGAGTCTACGAGCAGTACTTC. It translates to CASSIDTVGVYEQYF.

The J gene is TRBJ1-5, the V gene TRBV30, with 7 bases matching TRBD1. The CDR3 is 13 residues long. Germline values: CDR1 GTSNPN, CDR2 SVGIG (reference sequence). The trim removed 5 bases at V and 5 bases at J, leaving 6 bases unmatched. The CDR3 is CAWGRQGHQPQHF. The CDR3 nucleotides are TGTGCCTGGGGACGACAGGGTCATCAGCCCCAGCATTTT.

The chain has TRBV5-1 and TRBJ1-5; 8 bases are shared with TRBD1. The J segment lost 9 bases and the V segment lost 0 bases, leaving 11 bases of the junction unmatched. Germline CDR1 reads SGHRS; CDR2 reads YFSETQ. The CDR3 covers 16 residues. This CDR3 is CASSLGFGTGSSPQHF. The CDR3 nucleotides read TGCGCCAGCAGCTTGGGTTTTGGGACAGGCAGCTCGCCCCAGCATTTT.

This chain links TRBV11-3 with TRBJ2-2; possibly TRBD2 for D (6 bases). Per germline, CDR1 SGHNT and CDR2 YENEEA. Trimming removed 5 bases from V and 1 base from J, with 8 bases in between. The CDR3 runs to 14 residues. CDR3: CASSPGENTGELFF. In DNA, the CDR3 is TGTGCCAGCAGCCCGGGGGAGAACACCGGGGAGCTGTTTTTT.

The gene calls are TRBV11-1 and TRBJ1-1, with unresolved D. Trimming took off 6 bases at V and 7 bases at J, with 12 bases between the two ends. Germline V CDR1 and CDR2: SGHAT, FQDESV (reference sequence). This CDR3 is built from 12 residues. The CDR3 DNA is TGTGCCAGCAGTCGGGTCAGCGGTGAAGCTTTCTTT. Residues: CASSRVSGEAFF.

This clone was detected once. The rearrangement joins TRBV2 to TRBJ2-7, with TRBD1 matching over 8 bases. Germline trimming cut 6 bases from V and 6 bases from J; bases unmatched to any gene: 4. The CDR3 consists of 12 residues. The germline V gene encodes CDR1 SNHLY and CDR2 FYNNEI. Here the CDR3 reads CASRSGGSEQYF. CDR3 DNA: TGTGCCAGCAGGTCAGGGGGCTCCGAGCAGTACTTC.

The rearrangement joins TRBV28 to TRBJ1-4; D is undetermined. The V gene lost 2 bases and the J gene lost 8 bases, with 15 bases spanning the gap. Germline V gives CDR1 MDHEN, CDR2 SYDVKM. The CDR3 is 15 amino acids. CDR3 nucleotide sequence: TGTGCCAGCAGTTTAGGGCTCGGGGTCGCGGAAAAACTGTTTTTT. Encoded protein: CASSLGLGVAEKLFF.

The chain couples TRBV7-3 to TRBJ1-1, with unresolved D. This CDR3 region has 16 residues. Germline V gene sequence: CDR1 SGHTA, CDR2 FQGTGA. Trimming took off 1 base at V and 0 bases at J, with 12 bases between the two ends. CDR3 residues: CASSLKGSNMNTEAFF. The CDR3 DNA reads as TGTGCCAGCAGCTTAAAAGGGAGTAATATGAACACTGAAGCTTTCTTT.